The entry that follows covers one TCR beta chain sequence. Its target antigen remains unknown. Per-base quality was not reported, and no clone a single base away is much larger than it. TCRbeta CDR3 regions were amplified from genomic DNA using the immunoSEQ Assay, a bias-controlled multiplex PCR. The study's own analysis went as follows. The number of nucleated cells in each sample was estimated by amplification of reference gene primers within the assay. Sequence reads were collapsed and filtered to measure the absolute abundance of every unique TCRbeta CDR3 rearrangement. For each sample, productive Simpson clonality was calculated as the square root of Simpson's diversity index over productive rearrangements. What TCRdb holds here is the immuneACCESS table cut down to in-frame rearrangements. Part of the clones is not present; checked against another copy, under half of the missing clones reflect an unresolved V gene, and the others are unexplained. That table is the source of V, J and clone size, and D and trimming were worked out from the DNA. Counted in this sample were fewer than 90,000 clones; more than 75% of them appeared once. The top ten constitute 1.1% to 1.5% of the sample.

The CDR3 sequence holds 13 residues, the cysteine and phenylalanine included. The retained sequence is limited to the CDR3, 39 bases, with the frame set at the first base. Via the germline V gene, CDR1 is ENHRY and CDR2 SYGVKD. The V end gives up 10 bases and the J end 7 bases, leaving 11 bases in the junction not matched to a gene. The sample originates from a study of blood T cell repertoires in COVID-19 (dated by TCRdb to about 2020). Regarding the study in general: Samples covering the acute and convalescent phases of COVID-19 were provided by collaborators in the United States, Italy and Spain. The material from the prospective study consisted of cDNA or gDNA derived from T cells, B-cell-depleted T cells, or PBMCs. A de-identified subject ID, COVID-19 status, age in years and sex were almost always included in the sample metadata. Samples came from the ongoing ImmuneRACE study (first 160 participants) plus 1,254 subjects from 6 global collaborators. HLA class I and class II types, where available, came from metadata supplied by the sample provider rather than from assay-based typing. The dataset comprised deeply sampled blood TCRbeta repertoires from subjects exposed to, actively infected with, or recovered from COVID-19. The repertoires were released in a freely available public database intended as a resource for research on the immune response to SARS-CoV-2. Here is what the overall study found, with its caveats: How much clinical and demographic metadata was included differed by source and by participant, and the metadata was provided uncurated.

The collaborating institutions used their own protocols to collect whole blood in K2EDTA tubes. For TCRbeta analysis, collaborator samples were shipped as frozen whole blood, as isolated PBMCs, or as DNA extracted from either sample type. The chain uses TRBV10-3 and TRBJ2-7; 9 central bases correspond to TRBD2. The receptor comes from a human donor in a cohort sampled during active COVID-19. Material for sequencing was peripheral blood. The CDR3 in this case is CATEGLAVGEQYF. In nucleotide form, the sequence is TGTGCCACCGAGGGACTAGCCGTTGGGGAGCAGTACTTC.